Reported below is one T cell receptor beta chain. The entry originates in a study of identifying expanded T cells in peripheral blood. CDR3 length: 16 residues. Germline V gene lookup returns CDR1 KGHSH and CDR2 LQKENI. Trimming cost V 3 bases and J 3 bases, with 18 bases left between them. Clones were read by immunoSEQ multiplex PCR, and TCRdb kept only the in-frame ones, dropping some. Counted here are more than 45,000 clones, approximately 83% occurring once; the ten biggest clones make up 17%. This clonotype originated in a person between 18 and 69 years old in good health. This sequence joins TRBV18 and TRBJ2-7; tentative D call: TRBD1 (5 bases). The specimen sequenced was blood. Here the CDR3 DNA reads TGTGCCAGCTCACCCACCCTTGGCGGACAAGGCTACGAGCAGTACTTC. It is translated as CASSPTLGGQGYEQYF.